This T cell receptor (beta chain) was documented in a study of cytomegalovirus exposure and HLA in healthy donors. Study conclusions and caveats: Most CMV-associated TCR beta chains were later found to appear HLA-restricted. Some V segments, TRBV6-2 and TRBV6-3 among them, were indistinguishable and were therefore excluded. Listed as cytomegalovirus-associated were about 160 TCR beta chains.

This CDR3 spans 14 amino acids. Germline V gives CDR1 MGHRA, CDR2 YSYEKL. The V gene lost 1 base and the J gene lost 8 bases, with 12 bases spanning the gap. With 60 Vbeta and 13 Jbeta primers, the PCR was carried out. TCRdb's table, derived via immunoSEQ multiplex PCR, lists solely in-frame clones and lacks some. The profile shows 100,000 or so clones, 60% to 85% of them singletons. About this clone itself: Its matching antigen is unknown.

The rearrangement links TRBV4-1 to TRBJ1-3; perhaps TRBD1 as D (5 bases). The source material was PBMCs. The sequence was obtained from a man aged 25-40 years in good health and CMV-seropositive. DNA of the CDR3: TGCGCCAGCAGCCAAGCAACAGGTCGGGACACCATATATTTT. Protein product: CASSQATGRDTIYF.